This T cell receptor (beta chain) appears in the sequencing data of a study of T-cell reconstitution after alpha-beta-depleted transplantation in children. Researchers prepared the TCRbeta library using unique molecular identifiers, the study reports. TCRdb called the PCR reads again in MiXCR, with one record for every CDR3 protein. The data contain a few hundred thousand distinct CDR3 sequences, 25% to 30% of them seen just once; the ten biggest clones take up just over 35%. About this clonotype itself: Its cognate antigen is unknown.

Whole-study findings and limits: At around two months after transplant, the alpha-beta T cells were reportedly derived from several hundred expanded clones that came from non-depleted graft cells.

The CDR3 spans 15 residues. Sequenced material: PBMCs, taken before TCRalphabeta/CD19-depleted stem cell transplant. This TCR derives from a boy younger than two with Wiskott-Aldrich syndrome, due to receive a stem cell transplant. The V call is TRBV21-1, the J call TRBJ2-7; the table gives TRBD2 as D, unverified against the DNA. TRBV21-1 is a pseudogene locus. The CDR3 nucleotides are TGTGCCAGCAGTTATACTAGCGGGAGATTCAACGAGCAGTACTTC. Translation gives CASSYTSGRFNEQYF.